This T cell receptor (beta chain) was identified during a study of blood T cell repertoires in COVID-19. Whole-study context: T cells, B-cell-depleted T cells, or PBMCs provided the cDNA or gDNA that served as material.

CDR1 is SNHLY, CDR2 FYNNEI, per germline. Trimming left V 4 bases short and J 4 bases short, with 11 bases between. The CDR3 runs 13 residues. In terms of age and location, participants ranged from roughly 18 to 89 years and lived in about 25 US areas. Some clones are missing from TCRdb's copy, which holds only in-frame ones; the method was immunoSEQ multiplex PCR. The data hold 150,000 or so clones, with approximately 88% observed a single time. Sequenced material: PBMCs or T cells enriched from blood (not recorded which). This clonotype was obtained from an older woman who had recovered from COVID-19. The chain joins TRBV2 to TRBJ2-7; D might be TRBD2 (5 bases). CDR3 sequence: CASSGLLQYEQYF. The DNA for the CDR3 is TGTGCCAGCAGTGGACTACTTCAGTACGAGCAGTACTTC. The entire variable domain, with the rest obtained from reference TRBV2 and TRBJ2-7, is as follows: EPEVTQTPSHQVTQMGQEVILRCVPISNHLYFYWYRQILGQKVEFLVSFYNNEISEKSEIFDDQFSVERPDGSNFTLKIRSTKLEDSAMYFCASSGLLQYEQYFGPGTRLTVT.